This note documents a single TCR beta chain sequence. The entry originates in a study of T-cell memory formation after mild COVID-19. This CDR3 has 14 residues. The germline CDR1 and CDR2 sequences are SQVTM and ANQGSEA. Unmatched junction bases numbered 7, after V lost 4 bases and J lost 6 bases. TCRdb redid the calling of the 5' RACE reads with MiXCR, one entry per CDR3 protein. Found here are a few hundred thousand distinct CDR3 sequences, approximately 25% of them singletons; the top ten hold about an eighth. This chain connects TRBV29-1 to TRBJ1-2; TRBD1 agrees at 11 bases. The clonotype originates from an adult woman who had mild COVID-19 (a few samples of this study predate the infection). Cell type and time point are not known. Sequencing was carried out using PBMCs or a T cell subset sorted from them (not recorded which). CDR3: CSVVRGTGGNGYTF. The DNA for the CDR3 is TGCAGCGTTGTTCGCGGGACAGGGGGGAATGGCTACACCTTC.